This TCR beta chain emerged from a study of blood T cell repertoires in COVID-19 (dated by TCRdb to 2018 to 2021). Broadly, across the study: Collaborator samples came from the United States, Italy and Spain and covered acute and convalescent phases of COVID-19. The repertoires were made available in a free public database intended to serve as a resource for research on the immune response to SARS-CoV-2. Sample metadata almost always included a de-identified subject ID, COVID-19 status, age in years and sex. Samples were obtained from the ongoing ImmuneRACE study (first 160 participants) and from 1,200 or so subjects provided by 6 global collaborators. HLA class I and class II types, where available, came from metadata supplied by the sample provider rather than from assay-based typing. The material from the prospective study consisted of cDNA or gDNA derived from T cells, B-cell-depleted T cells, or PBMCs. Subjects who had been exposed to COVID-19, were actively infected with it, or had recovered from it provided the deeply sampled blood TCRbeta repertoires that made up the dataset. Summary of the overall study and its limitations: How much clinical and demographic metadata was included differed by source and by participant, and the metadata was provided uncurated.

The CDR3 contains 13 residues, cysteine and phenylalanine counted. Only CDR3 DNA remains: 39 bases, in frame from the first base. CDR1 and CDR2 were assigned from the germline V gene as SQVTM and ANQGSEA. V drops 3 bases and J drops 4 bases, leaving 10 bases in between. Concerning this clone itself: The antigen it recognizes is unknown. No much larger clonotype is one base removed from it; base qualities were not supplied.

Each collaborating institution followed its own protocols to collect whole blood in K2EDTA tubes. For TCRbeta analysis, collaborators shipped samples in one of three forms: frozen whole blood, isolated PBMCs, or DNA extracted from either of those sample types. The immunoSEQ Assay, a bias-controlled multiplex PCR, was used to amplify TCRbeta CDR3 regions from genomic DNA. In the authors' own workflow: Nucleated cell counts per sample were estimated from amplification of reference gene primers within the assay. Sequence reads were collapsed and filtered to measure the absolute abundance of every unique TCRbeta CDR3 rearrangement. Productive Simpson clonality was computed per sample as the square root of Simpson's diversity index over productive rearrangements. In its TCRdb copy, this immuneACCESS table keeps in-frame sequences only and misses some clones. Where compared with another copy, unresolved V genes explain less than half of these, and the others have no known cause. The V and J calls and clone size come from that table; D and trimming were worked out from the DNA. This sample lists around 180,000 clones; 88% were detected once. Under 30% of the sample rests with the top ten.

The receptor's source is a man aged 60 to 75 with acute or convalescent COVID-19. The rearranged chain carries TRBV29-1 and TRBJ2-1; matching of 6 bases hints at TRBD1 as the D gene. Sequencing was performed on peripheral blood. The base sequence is TGCAGCGTTGATGAGGACAGATACAATGAGCAGTTCTTC. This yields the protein CSVDEDRYNEQFF.